This record looks at one T cell receptor beta chain sequence and its context. These data originate in a study of multiple sclerosis patients with progressive multifocal leukoencephalopathy. Time point here: before natalizumab initiation. Before the first natalizumab infusion, T0 blood samples were taken. J gave up 6 bases and V 1 base, and 8 bases lay outside the gene matches. CDR3 length: 15 amino acids. Germline lookup yields CDR1 SGHVS and CDR2 FQNEAQ. Here immunoSEQ multiplex PCR was the method, and the copy in TCRdb shows in-frame clones only, minus some. Among 25,000 to 35,000 clones listed, about nine tenths were seen once.

The gene calls are TRBV7-8 and TRBJ1-1; TRBD1 agrees at 7 bases. The origin of this receptor is a human donor with multiple sclerosis. The sequenced material came from PBMCs. CDR3 loop: CASSLVLGTVAEAFF. The CDR3, as DNA: TGTGCCAGCAGCTTAGTTCTCGGGACAGTGGCTGAAGCTTTCTTT.